This TCR beta chain was observed in a study of naive and memory T cell subsets (dated by TCRdb to about 2017). Background for the entire study: An open-source, UMI-based TCR alpha and beta sequencing pipeline was applied to sorted naive and memory peripheral blood T cell subsets. RNA was DNase-treated and reverse transcribed with TCR constant-region primers, mostly using SuperScript III. Complete agreement was observed between the functional CMV T cell responses and the IgG serology results.

CDR1 and CDR2 are drawn from the germline V gene (reference sequence): SGHKS, YYEKEE. A distance of 8 bases separates the germline ends of V and J, which lose 0 bases and 0 bases respectively. The CDR3 holds 15 amino acids from the cysteine to the phenylalanine. Solely the CDR3 DNA is kept, with 45 bases framed from the first base. The method behind the library was UMI-ligation and nested PCR. To cover both TRBC1 and TRBC2, the beta constant-region primer consisted of an equimolar mix of two oligonucleotides. The ligated cDNA went through four rounds of PCR with nested alpha and beta constant-region primers together with the SP2 primer. A single-stranded oligonucleotide carrying the SP2 primer and a 12-nucleotide UMI was ligated to the 3' end of the cDNA by T4 RNA ligase 1. The ligation reaction was kept at 16 degrees C for roughly 18-24 hours. PCR2 was typically run as a SYBR Green qPCR and stopped at a predetermined threshold to prevent over-amplification. All purifications after the first were performed with Agencourt AMPure XP magnetic beads. Libraries were quantified by Qubit and checked on a TapeStation, where a main peak was expected near 650 bp. Sequencing of the pooled libraries was done on an Illumina MiSeq using v2 2x251 paired-end kits, which typically yielded roughly 0.95-2 million reads per sample. Each sample's library went into the pool at about 4.1 nM, and roughly 5-7.5% PhiX was added to help with cluster recognition. The original methods were these. FASTQ reads processed by Demultiplexor were assigned V and J genes by Decombinator through tag matching that tolerated a single base-pair mismatch. By using UMIs, Collapsinator corrected both sequencing errors and the frequency errors caused by PCR heterogeneity. TCRs were translated and CDR3s were extracted from the conserved cysteine to the FGXG phenylalanine by CDR3Translator, with non-productive sequences being flagged. Gini, Shannon entropy and inverse Simpson indices were calculated on repertoires that had been subsampled to equal numbers of UMI-defined TCRs. Clonotype abundance distributions were fitted to a power law by maximum likelihood within the linear range. On one naive CD8 sample, the pipeline and MIGEC gave similar UMI counts, unique TCR numbers and clonal distributions. One analysis removed from the naive repertoire any naive TCRs that were also found in any memory subset from the same donor. The repertoires were searched for roughly 7,900 CMV-associated CDR3 sequences that had been compiled from VDJdb and a published dataset. TCRdb reanalyzed the raw reads on its own, using fastp at Q25 for trimming and MiXCR for clone calling, and kept in-frame beta chains. Rows with a matching CDR3 protein are joined into one entry that keeps the most common DNA and genes. These V and J calls originate from TCRdb's pipeline instead of the authors' own analysis. The sample includes just over 80,000 distinct CDR3 sequences, with around 9% observed a single time. Clones ranked in the top ten supply around 1.3% of the sample.

Results and caveats for the whole study, not just this receptor: In both CD4 and CD8 cells, going from naive through CM, EM and EMRA, the Gini index went up while Shannon and inverse Simpson diversity went down. Following error correction, more than 90% of naive TCR sequences occurred only once, which made naive abundance distributions much steeper than those of memory subsets. A power law was followed by TCR abundance, with an exponent that differed between naive and memory subsets but was consistent across the three individuals. The repertoire findings for the naive and memory subsets could not be validated against a ground truth because none was available. A few larger clonotypes were present in naive repertoires, particularly the CD8 repertoires, and these clonotypes were possibly memory cells re-expressing CD45RA. Single alpha or beta chain sequences, rather than paired alpha/beta receptors, were used to define clonotypes. RNA-based TCR counts may be affected by expression changes linked to T cell activation and differentiation.

From the second PCR step onward, the TCR alpha chain libraries and the TCR beta chain libraries were amplified separately. Donor CMV status was determined by IFNgamma production from CD4+ T cells after overnight stimulation of fresh PBMCs with CMV viral lysate. CD4 T cells were positively selected with Miltenyi beads, followed by positive selection of CD8 T cells from the CD4-negative fraction. Cells stained for CD3, CD4, CD8, CD45RA, CD27 and a live/dead dye were sorted on a BD Aria II into four subsets by CD45RA and CD27. Blood was obtained from a few healthy volunteers, and the blood from each volunteer was fractionated into CD4 and CD8 T cells and subsequently into four differentiation subsets. Roughly 0.12 L of peripheral blood was taken from each donor, and PBMC were separated by density-gradient centrifugation on Ficoll-Paque PLUS. Sorted cells were lysed in RLT buffer, and RNA was extracted with a Qiagen RNeasy kit and stored at -80°C.

This clonotype came up once. It lacks a known antigen. Per-base quality was not reported, and no clone a single base away is much larger than it. One read alone lends weak support. The source is a human donor in good health. Sequenced material: naive CD8+ T cells from blood. Taken with the paper, the label for cell subset or site translates to: naive T cells, CD45RA high CD27+. Here the chain combines TRBV5-5 and TRBJ2-3, with TRBD1 perhaps the D gene, on 6 matching bases. The CDR3 sequence is CASSLGTDSTDTQYF. The nucleotide sequence reads as follows: TGTGCCAGCAGCTTGGGGACAGATAGCACAGATACGCAGTATTTT.